The 23 T cell receptor beta chains reported below all come from one sample, sequenced in a study of T cell responses to AZD1222 COVID-19 vaccine. Clones were read by immunoSEQ multiplex PCR, and TCRdb kept only the in-frame ones, dropping some. Of over 120,000 clones in the sample, around 84% are singletons; the top ten hold roughly 5.1%. The starting material was peripheral blood, obtained 28 days after the second AZD1222 dose. All receptors come from an adult who received the AZD1222 COVID-19 vaccine.

The rearrangement joins TRBV3-1 (or the pseudogene TRBV3-2) to TRBJ1-1; no clear D gene. Germline V gene sequence: CDR1 LGHDT, CDR2 YNNKEL (reference sequence). The CDR3 sequence is 13 residues long. Trimming pared 0 bases from V and 8 bases from J, leaving 10 bases between. CDR3: CASSQEGGREAFF. CDR3 in DNA: TGTGCCAGCAGCCAAGAGGGTGGCAGAGAAGCTTTCTTT.

J is TRBJ1-1 and V is TRBV27, with D maybe TRBD1 (5 bases). Deletions cut 4 bases from V and 1 base from J, with 7 bases between. The CDR3 has 13 amino acids. Germline assignment: CDR1 MNHEY and CDR2 SMNVEV (reference sequence). The CDR3 reads CASSWGRNTEAFF. Written as DNA, the CDR3 is TGTGCCAGCAGTTGGGGCAGGAACACTGAAGCTTTCTTT.

This chain uses TRBV5-4 with TRBJ2-4; 7 bases match TRBD2. V dropped 7 bases and J dropped 0; count of bases not matched to a gene: 7. The V gene's germline CDR1 is SGHNT and CDR2 YYREEE (reference sequence). This CDR3 comprises 15 residues. CDR3 sequence: CASQSAGLAKNIQYF. The CDR3 region has the DNA TGTGCCAGCCAGTCAGCGGGGCTAGCCAAAAACATTCAGTACTTC.

The V call is TRBV19, the J call TRBJ1-5; a weak D match, TRBD1 (5 bases). Germline lookup yields CDR1 LNHDA and CDR2 SQIVND (reference sequence). CDR3 length: 15 residues. V lost 3 bases to trimming and J lost 4 bases, with 13 bases between them. CDR3 in amino acids: CASSIGQGGNQPQHF. The CDR3 DNA sequence: TGTGCCAGTAGTATCGGGCAGGGAGGAAATCAGCCCCAGCATTTT.

This clone was counted a few times. The V gene is TRBV5-8, the J gene TRBJ1-6; 9 nucleotides agree with TRBD1. J lost 15 bases, V lost 4 bases, and 8 bases had no gene match. CDR1 is SGHTS, CDR2 YDEGEE, per germline. This CDR3 spans 13 amino acids. As DNA, the CDR3 is TGTGCCAGCAGCCCTGGGACAGGGTTAGGCCTCCACTTT. Translating it yields CASSPGTGLGLHF.

Written as DNA, the CDR3 is TGTGCCAGCAGTGAGGTAGCAGGTTTTAGTTGGGGCCACTCTGGAAACACCATATATTTT. Translated, it gives CASSEVAGFSWGHSGNTIYF. J is TRBJ1-3 and V is TRBV6-1, with D perhaps TRBD1 (5 bases). Between the trimmed V and J ends, which lost 3 bases and 0 bases, there was a span of 24 bases. Germline V gene lookup returns CDR1 MNHNS and CDR2 SASEGT. The CDR3 consists of 20 residues.

The V and J genes are TRBV19 and TRBJ1-2; D is possibly TRBD1 (5 bases). The V end was cut by 3 bases, the J end by 8 bases, with 10 bases between. This CDR3 spans 12 amino acids. In germline, CDR1 is LNHDA, CDR2 SQIVND (reference sequence). The CDR3, as DNA: TGTGCCAGTAGTATGGGGCACTCGGGCTACACCTTC. Translated: CASSMGHSGYTF.

The chain has TRBV6-6 and TRBJ1-3, with TRBD1 as a possible D gene (5 bases). CDR3 length equals 13 residues. V was pared by 7 bases and J by 4 bases, with 11 bases between. Germline loops: CDR1 MNHNY, CDR2 SVGAGI (reference sequence). The CDR3 DNA follows: TGTGCCAGCAATCGGGGCCTCGGAAACACCATATATTTT. Translation gives CASNRGLGNTIYF.

The rearrangement uses TRBV27 and TRBJ1-2, with a weak D call TRBD1 (6 bases). Trimming took off 6 bases at V and 4 bases at J, with 12 bases between the two ends. CDR1 is MNHEY and CDR2 is SMNVEV in the germline V gene (reference sequence). This CDR3 contains 13 residues. The CDR3 loop is CASRRTASYGYTF. The DNA for the CDR3 is TGTGCCAGCAGAAGGACAGCCTCCTATGGCTACACCTTC.

As for this clone: One end of the junction does not line up with germline, which may come from a read error. The chain recombines TRBV6-5 with TRBJ2-1; D is uncertain. Per the germline V gene, CDR1 is MNHEY and CDR2 is SVGAGI. This CDR3 region has 11 residues. The DNA of the CDR3 is TGTGCCGGCAGTTACCCCGGTGAGCAGTTCTTC. Translation gives CAGSYPGEQFF.

The rearrangement uses TRBV4-1 and TRBJ1-5; no definite D call. Germline V gene data show CDR1 as MGHRA and CDR2 as YSYEKL. The CDR3 is 13 residues long. V was trimmed by 0 bases and J by 9 bases, leaving 9 bases between them. CDR3 in DNA: TGCGCCAGCAGCCAAGACCCCCTCTCGCCCCAGCATTTT. It translates to CASSQDPLSPQHF.

This clone has more than one count but fewer than ten. This rearrangement joins TRBV4-1 to TRBJ2-7; D gene uncertain. The CDR3 loop spans 14 amino acids. With 0 bases removed from V and 1 base from J, the gap between germline ends came to 7 bases. Looked up from germline, CDR1 is MGHRA and CDR2 is YSYEKL. The CDR3, as DNA: TGCGCCAGCAGCCAAGATCCCGGATCCTACGAGCAGTACTTC. Its translation: CASSQDPGSYEQYF.

This chain uses TRBV4-2 with TRBJ2-6, with D perhaps matching TRBD1 (6 bases). V gave up 3 bases and J gave up 2 bases, with 11 bases separating them. Per the germline V gene, CDR1 is LGHNA and CDR2 is YNFKEQ. CDR3 size: 16 residues. Here the CDR3 DNA reads TGTGCCAGCAGCCAGGCTACAGGGACTGGGGCCAACGTCCTGACTTTC. Its protein is CASSQATGTGANVLTF.

The chain combines TRBV3-1 (or the pseudogene TRBV3-2) with TRBJ1-5, with 7 bases matching TRBD1. In germline, CDR1 is LGHDT, CDR2 YNNKEL (reference sequence). The CDR3 is 14 residues long. Trimming removed 0 bases from V and 4 bases from J; junction bases left unmatched: 0. This chain's CDR3 is CASSQETGNQPQHF. The CDR3 DNA reads as TGTGCCAGCAGCCAAGAGACAGGGAATCAGCCCCAGCATTTT.

This rearrangement joins TRBV27 to TRBJ1-1; D not resolved. Germline CDR1 and CDR2: MNHEY and SMNVEV (reference sequence). Between the trimmed V and J ends, which lost 5 bases and 8 bases, there was a span of 30 bases. The CDR3 spans 18 residues. CDR3 in amino acids: CASSPPREGPRTALEAFF. Written as DNA, the CDR3 is TGTGCCAGCAGTCCCCCGAGGGAGGGCCCCCGCACTGCCCTAGAAGCTTTCTTT.

The chain combines TRBV7-8 with TRBJ1-1; weak D call: TRBD1 (5 bases). Looked up from germline, CDR1 is SGHVS and CDR2 is FQNEAQ. The CDR3 loop spans 12 amino acids. Trimming removed 5 bases from V and 11 bases from J, with 15 bases in between. This chain's CDR3 is CASSLYGGVAFF. The CDR3 DNA reads as TGTGCCAGCAGCCTATACGGGGGGGTCGCTTTCTTT.

The rearrangement uses TRBV13 and TRBJ2-7, with 9 bases lining up with TRBD2. Germline V lookup: CDR1 PRHDT, CDR2 FYEKMQ (reference sequence). The V and J ends lost 4 bases and 3 bases, in that order; junction bases with no gene match: 7. The CDR3 covers 15 residues. The CDR3 region has the DNA TGTGCCAGCAGCTGGGGGACTAGCAGCTTCTACGAGCAGTACTTC. Translating gives CASSWGTSSFYEQYF.

This chain joins TRBV19 and TRBJ1-5, with TRBD1 identical over 7 bases. The CDR3 spans 15 residues. Germline trimming cut 3 bases from V and 1 base from J; bases unmatched to any gene: 3. Germline V gives CDR1 LNHDA, CDR2 SQIVND (reference sequence). CDR3 nucleotide sequence: TGTGCCAGTAGTATGGGACAGTTAAGCAATCAGCCCCAGCATTTT. As protein: CASSMGQLSNQPQHF.

The rearrangement links TRBV25-1 to TRBJ2-5; the match to TRBD1 covers 9 bases. V lost 8 bases, J lost 4 bases, and 14 bases stayed unmatched. CDR3 size: 16 residues. CDR1 and CDR2 (germline): MGHDK, SYGVNS. CDR3 DNA: TGTGCCAGCCGAGGACAGGGGTTTCCTAGGGGAGAGACCCAGTACTTC. This gives the protein CASRGQGFPRGETQYF. Full variable domain (outside the CDR3, taken from reference TRBV25-1 and TRBJ2-5): EADIYQTPRYLVIGTGKKITLECSQTMGHDKMYWYQQDPGMELHLIHYSYGVNSTEKGDLSSESTVSRIRTEHFPLTLESARPSHTSQYLCASRGQGFPRGETQYFGPGTRLLVL.

V gene TRBV27 combines with J gene TRBJ2-7; 7 nucleotides align to TRBD1. The germline CDR1 and CDR2 sequences are MNHEY and SMNVEV (reference sequence). Trimming at V came to 6 bases and at J to 5 bases, leaving 7 bases not matched to a gene. The CDR3 consists of 13 residues. The CDR3, as DNA: TGTGCCAGCAGCCCCGCAGGGGGACACGAGCAGTACTTC. Translation: CASSPAGGHEQYF.

V and J are TRBV5-4 and TRBJ2-3; D is ambiguous. The V end lost 4 bases, the J end lost 4 bases, and 16 bases lay between the germline ends. The germline CDR1 and CDR2 sequences are SGHNT and YYREEE (reference sequence). CDR3 length: 15 amino acids. The CDR3 region is CASSKDLTLADTQYF. CDR3 DNA: TGTGCCAGCAGCAAAGATCTGACCCTCGCAGATACGCAGTATTTT.

This clone was detected only a few times. This chain connects TRBV5-6 to TRBJ2-1; 8 nucleotides align to TRBD2. Trimming cost V 1 base and J 7 bases; bases outside gene matches: 4. The CDR3 has 14 amino acids. Germline CDR1 SGHDT, CDR2 YYEEEE. The CDR3 sequence is CASSLIAGMNEQFF. CDR3 in DNA: TGTGCCAGCAGCTTGATAGCGGGAATGAATGAGCAGTTCTTC. The full variable domain, completed using reference TRBV5-6 and TRBJ2-1, is DAGVTQSPTHLIKTRGQQVTLRCSPKSGHDTVSWYQQALGQGPQFIFQYYEEEERQRGNFPDRFSGHQFPNYSSELNVNALLLGDSALYLCASSLIAGMNEQFFGPGTRLTVL.

The rearrangement links TRBV6-5 to TRBJ1-4; no reliable D call. Per germline, CDR1 MNHEY and CDR2 SVGAGI. CDR3 length equals 15 residues. Trimming stripped 0 bases from V and 8 bases from J, with 13 bases between. The CDR3 reads CASSYSTPAGEKLFF. The CDR3 DNA reads as TGTGCCAGCAGTTACTCCACGCCGGCGGGGGAAAAACTGTTTTTT.